Each of the 17 T cell receptor beta chains below was sequenced from the same sample in a study of blood T cell repertoires in COVID-19. TCRdb's table, derived via immunoSEQ multiplex PCR, lists solely in-frame clones and lacks some. The data contain approximately 150,000 clones, 90% to 95% of them singletons. What was sequenced was peripheral blood. Every receptor here comes from a woman between 55 and 75 years old with COVID-19, enrolled during active disease.

As concerns this clone: Relative to the germline gene, one junction end is altered; a read error may explain this. The V and J genes are TRBV11-3 and TRBJ2-5; D unresolved. Germline V gene data show CDR1 as SGHNT and CDR2 as YENEEA. CDR3 length: 10 amino acids. The CDR3 DNA follows: TGTGCCAGCAGCTTAGGCCCCCCGGACTTC. It yields the protein CASSLGPPDF.

The chain joins TRBV9 to TRBJ2-5; 8 bases fit TRBD2. The CDR3 is made up of 12 amino acids. CDR1 SGDLS and CDR2 YYNGEE come from the germline V gene. J gave up 4 bases and V 6 bases, and 2 bases lay outside the gene matches. The CDR3 DNA sequence: TGTGCCAGCAACCGGGAGGGAGAGACCCAGTACTTC. It translates to CASNREGETQYF.

The gene calls are TRBV30 and TRBJ1-6; the D gene is possibly TRBD1 (5 bases). The CDR3 covers 13 residues. Per the germline V gene, CDR1 is GTSNPN and CDR2 is SVGIG (reference sequence). V lost 4 bases to trimming and J lost 10 bases, with 14 bases between them. CDR3 protein: CAWKQGFGSPLHF. The CDR3 DNA reads TGTGCCTGGAAGCAGGGATTCGGATCACCCCTCCACTTT.

This chain connects TRBV2 to TRBJ1-5; perhaps TRBD1 as D (5 bases). The length of the CDR3 is 13 residues. Trimming took 2 bases from V and 9 from J, leaving 11 bases between them. Germline lookup yields CDR1 SNHLY and CDR2 FYNNEI. The CDR3 protein is CASSETGSPPQHF. CDR3 nucleotides: TGTGCCAGCAGTGAAACAGGTAGTCCGCCCCAGCATTTT. Full variable domain (outside the CDR3, taken from reference TRBV2 and TRBJ1-5): EPEVTQTPSHQVTQMGQEVILRCVPISNHLYFYWYRQILGQKVEFLVSFYNNEISEKSEIFDDQFSVERPDGSNFTLKIRSTKLEDSAMYFCASSETGSPPQHFGDGTRLSIL.

V gene TRBV25-1 combines with J gene TRBJ1-2; D remains ambiguous. The germline CDR1 and CDR2 sequences are MGHDK and SYGVNS. The CDR3 contains 12 residues. V was trimmed by 6 bases and J by 1 base, leaving 6 bases between them. The CDR3 nucleotides are TGTGCCAGCAGCGGGTATAACTATGGCTACACCTTC. Translation: CASSGYNYGYTF.

The chain employs TRBV7-6 and TRBJ1-2, with 7 nucleotides matching TRBD1. The V gene end was trimmed by 4 bases and the J gene end by 2 bases; junction bases not matched to a gene: 10. Germline values: CDR1 SGHVS, CDR2 FNYEAQ. The CDR3 extends over 16 amino acids. CDR3 DNA: TGTGCCAGCAGCTCATCAGGGGGTTTAGAAAACTATGGCTACACCTTC. Translated, it gives CASSSSGGLENYGYTF.

The rearrangement joins TRBV27 to TRBJ1-2, with a weak D call TRBD1 (6 bases). CDR1 MNHEY and CDR2 SMNVEV come from the germline V gene (reference sequence). The CDR3 consists of 14 residues. The germline V and J ends were trimmed by 5 bases and 8 bases, with 18 bases remaining between them. The CDR3 DNA follows: TGTGCCAGCAGTATCAACAGGGCCTACCAAGGCTACACCTTC. It yields the protein CASSINRAYQGYTF.

This sequence joins TRBV7-2 and TRBJ1-2; TRBD1 agrees at 10 bases. After removal of 7 bases from V and 5 bases from J, the junction contained 13 bases not matched to a gene. Germline CDR1 and CDR2: SGHTA and FQGNSA. The CDR3 extends over 16 amino acids. Written as DNA, the CDR3 is TGTGCCAGCAACCTCGGACAGGGGGGCCCTTTATATGGCTACACCTTC. It codes for CASNLGQGGPLYGYTF. Drawing the rest from reference TRBV7-2 and TRBJ1-2, the complete variable domain is GAGVSQSPSNKVTEKGKDVELRCDPISGHTALYWYRQSLGQGLEFLIYFQGNSAPDKSGLPSDRFSAERTGGSVSTLTIQRTQQEDSAVYLCASNLGQGGPLYGYTFGSGTRLTVV.

The V and J genes are TRBV6-6 and TRBJ2-2, with 7 bases aligning to TRBD2. CDR1 is MNHNY, CDR2 SVGAGI, per germline (reference sequence). The V and J ends lost 5 bases and 1 base, in that order; junction bases with no gene match: 10. The CDR3 has 17 residues. As DNA, the CDR3 is TGTGCCAGCAGTAGATCCCGTGGGAGGGGGAACACCGGGGAGCTGTTTTTT. Amino acid sequence: CASSRSRGRGNTGELFF.

The genes are TRBV5-5 and TRBJ1-2, with D tentatively TRBD1 (5 bases). The CDR3 length is 16 residues. Trimming pared 1 base from V and 5 bases from J, leaving 18 bases between. CDR1 is SGHKS and CDR2 is YYEKEE in the germline V gene (reference sequence). The CDR3 DNA reads as TGTGCCAGCAGCTTGCTAGGCAGGGAGGTTTGGTATGGCTACACCTTC. Its translation is CASSLLGREVWYGYTF.

This rearrangement joins TRBV6-5 to TRBJ1-1, with a weak D call TRBD1 (6 bases). V gave up 0 bases and J gave up 5 bases, with 13 bases separating them. CDR3 length equals 15 residues. The germline V gene has CDR1 MNHEY and CDR2 SVGAGI. CDR3 in amino acids: CASSYSSQGQTEAFF. The CDR3 DNA follows: TGTGCCAGCAGTTACTCCTCCCAGGGGCAAACTGAAGCTTTCTTT.

The V and J genes are TRBV18 and TRBJ1-2, with 8 bases that match TRBD1. Germline CDR1 and CDR2: KGHSH and LQKENI. Trimming removed 3 bases from V and 7 bases from J; junction bases left unmatched: 7. The CDR3 loop spans 14 amino acids. CDR3 protein: CASSPPTGVLGYTF. As DNA, the CDR3 is TGTGCCAGCTCACCGCCGACAGGGGTTCTTGGCTACACCTTC.

The chain uses TRBV15 and TRBJ1-4; 7 nucleotides match TRBD1. V trimming: 5 bases; J trimming: 8 bases; junction bases outside the gene matches: 11. The germline CDR1 and CDR2 sequences are LNHNV and YYDKDF (reference sequence). The CDR3 is made up of 15 amino acids. CDR3 in amino acids: CATSFSRQGSEKLFF. The CDR3 coding sequence is TGTGCCACCAGCTTTAGTCGACAGGGAAGCGAAAAACTGTTTTTT.

The rearrangement joins TRBV2 to TRBJ1-4; perhaps TRBD1 as D (6 bases). Germline V lookup: CDR1 SNHLY, CDR2 FYNNEI. Trimming stripped 2 bases from V and 5 bases from J, with 12 bases between. The CDR3 is made up of 15 amino acids. The CDR3: CASSERTVRNEKLFF. DNA of the CDR3: TGTGCCAGCAGTGAAAGGACAGTAAGAAATGAAAAACTGTTTTTT.

The chain carries TRBV7-2 and TRBJ1-4; 8 bases align to TRBD1. CDR3 length: 14 residues. V lost 6 bases to trimming and J lost 6 bases; unmatched junction nucleotides: 6. Per the germline V gene, CDR1 is SGHTA and CDR2 is FQGNSA. CDR3 sequence (DNA): TGTGCCAGCAGTCAGGGGGCTGAGGATGAAAAACTGTTTTTT. It specifies CASSQGAEDEKLFF.

The J gene is TRBJ2-2, the V gene TRBV2; unclear D gene. CDR1 is SNHLY, CDR2 FYNNEI, per germline. Trimming took off 3 bases at V and 0 bases at J, with 11 bases between the two ends. The length of the CDR3 is 16 residues. The DNA for the CDR3 is TGTGCCAGCAGTGAGAGTGCGGTCCCGAACACCGGGGAGCTGTTTTTT. Translation: CASSESAVPNTGELFF.

V gene TRBV19 combines with J gene TRBJ1-1; D ambiguous. This CDR3 comprises 14 residues. Trimming pared 9 bases from V and 1 base from J, leaving 15 bases between. CDR1 and CDR2 (germline): LNHDA, SQIVND (reference sequence). In DNA form, the CDR3 reads TGTGCCAGCGCGGGTAGACGGCGGAACACTGAAGCTTTCTTT. Translating it yields CASAGRRRNTEAFF.